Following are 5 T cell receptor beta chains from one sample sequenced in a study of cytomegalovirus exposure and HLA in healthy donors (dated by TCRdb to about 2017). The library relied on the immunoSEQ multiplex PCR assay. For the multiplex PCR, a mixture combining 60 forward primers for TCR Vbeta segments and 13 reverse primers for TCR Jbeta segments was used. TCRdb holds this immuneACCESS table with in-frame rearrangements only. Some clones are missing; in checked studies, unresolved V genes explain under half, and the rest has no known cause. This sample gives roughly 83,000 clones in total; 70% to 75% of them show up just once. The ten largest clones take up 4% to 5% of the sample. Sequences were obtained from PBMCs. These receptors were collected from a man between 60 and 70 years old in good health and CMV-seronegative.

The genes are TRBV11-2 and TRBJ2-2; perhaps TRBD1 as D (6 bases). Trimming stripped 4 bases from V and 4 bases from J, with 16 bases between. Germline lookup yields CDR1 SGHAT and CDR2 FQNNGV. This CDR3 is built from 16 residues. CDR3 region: CASSSTGFMGTGELFF. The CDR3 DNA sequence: TGTGCCAGCAGCTCAACAGGGTTTATGGGCACCGGGGAGCTGTTTTTT.

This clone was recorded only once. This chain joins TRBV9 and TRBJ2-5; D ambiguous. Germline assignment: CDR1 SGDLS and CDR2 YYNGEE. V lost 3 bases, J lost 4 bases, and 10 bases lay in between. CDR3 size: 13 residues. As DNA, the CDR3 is TGTGCCAGCAGCGGGGCCCTCCCAGAGACCCAGTACTTC. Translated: CASSGALPETQYF.

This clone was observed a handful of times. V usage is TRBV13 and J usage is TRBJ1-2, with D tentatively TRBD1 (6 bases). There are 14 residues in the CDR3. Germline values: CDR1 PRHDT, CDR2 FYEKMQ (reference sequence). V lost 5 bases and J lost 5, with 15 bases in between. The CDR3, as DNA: TGTGCCAGCAGCGAACTAGGGGGAAAGTATGGCTACACCTTC. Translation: CASSELGGKYGYTF.

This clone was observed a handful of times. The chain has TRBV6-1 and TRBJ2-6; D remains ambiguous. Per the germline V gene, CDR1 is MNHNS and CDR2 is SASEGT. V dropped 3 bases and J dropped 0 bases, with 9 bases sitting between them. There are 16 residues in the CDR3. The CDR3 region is CASSESPSSGANVLTF. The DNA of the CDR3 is TGTGCCAGCAGTGAGTCGCCCAGCTCTGGGGCCAACGTCCTGACTTTC.

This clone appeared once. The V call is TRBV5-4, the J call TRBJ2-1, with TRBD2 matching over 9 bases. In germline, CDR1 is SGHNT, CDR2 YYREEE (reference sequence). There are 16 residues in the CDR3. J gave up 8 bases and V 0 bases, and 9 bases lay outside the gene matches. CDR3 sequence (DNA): TGTGCCAGCAGCTTGGGCCGGGGGGCGGGGGGGCATGAGCAGTTCTTC. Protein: CASSLGRGAGGHEQFF.